Below are 16 T cell receptor beta chains sequenced from a single sample in a study of OX40 agonist ivuxolimab in advanced cancers. The library was built by means of the immunoSEQ multiplex PCR assay. Held by TCRdb, this immuneACCESS table contains in-frame sequences only and omits some clones. Under half of the omission traces to an unresolved V gene where checked; the cause of the rest is unknown. The sample table contains tens of thousands of clones; only one count was recorded for around four fifths of them. Approximately 5% of the sample belongs to the ten largest clones. The specimen was CD4+ or CD8+ T cells sorted from blood, collected in a trial of the OX40 agonist ivuxolimab. All receptors derive from an adult with an advanced solid tumor such as melanoma, head and neck, liver or kidney cancer.

V and J are TRBV29-1 and TRBJ1-2; D perhaps matches TRBD1 (6 bases). V lost 2 bases to trimming and J lost 5 bases, with 21 bases between them. There are 16 residues in the CDR3. CDR1 is SQVTM, CDR2 ANQGSEA, per germline. CDR3 loop: CSVESPGARLFYGYTF. The DNA for the CDR3 is TGCAGCGTTGAAAGCCCAGGGGCGCGCCTTTTTTATGGCTACACCTTC.

The chain carries TRBV7-2 and TRBJ1-1; 9 bases agree with TRBD1. After removal of 0 bases from V and 3 bases from J, the junction contained 5 bases not matched to a gene. The CDR3 runs 16 residues. The germline V gene encodes CDR1 SGHTA and CDR2 FQGNSA. The CDR3 sequence: CASSLARTGADTEAFF. Here the CDR3 DNA reads TGTGCCAGCAGCTTAGCCCGGACAGGGGCGGACACTGAAGCTTTCTTT.

V is TRBV5-6 and J is TRBJ2-2, with 10 positions matching TRBD1. Losses at the gene ends were 4 bases for V and 6 bases for J; bases not matched to a gene: 9. The CDR3 is 16 amino acids. Germline CDR1 reads SGHDT; CDR2 reads YYEEEE. The CDR3 nucleotides are TGTGCCAGCAGCGGCCGGGACAGGGGTGCACCCGGGGAGCTGTTTTTT. Residues: CASSGRDRGAPGELFF.

This chain joins TRBV5-6 and TRBJ1-4; TRBD1 matches 9 bases. Germline V lookup: CDR1 SGHDT, CDR2 YYEEEE. V was pared by 4 bases and J by 8 bases, with 9 bases of the junction left unmatched. The CDR3 spans 15 residues. DNA for the CDR3: TGTGCCAGCAGCCAGTTACAGGGGGCATGGGAAAAACTGTTTTTT. It specifies CASSQLQGAWEKLFF.

The chain employs TRBV5-1 and TRBJ1-4; 10 nucleotides line up with TRBD1. The ends lost 4 bases at V and 2 bases at J; junction bases unmatched: 8. CDR1 SGHRS and CDR2 YFSETQ come from the germline V gene. The CDR3 contains 17 residues. CDR3 bases: TGCGCCAGCAGCCCGGTGGGACAGGGGTGGACTAATGAAAAACTGTTTTTT. It encodes CASSPVGQGWTNEKLFF. Full variable domain (remainder filled in from reference TRBV5-1 and TRBJ1-4): KAGVTQTPRYLIKTRGQQVTLSCSPISGHRSVSWYQQTPGQGLQFLFEYFSETQRNKGNFPGRFSGRQFSNSRSEMNVSTLELGDSALYLCASSPVGQGWTNEKLFFGSGTQLSVL.

The V gene is TRBV5-6, the J gene TRBJ1-6, with 7 bases identical to TRBD1. Germline CDR1 reads SGHDT; CDR2 reads YYEEEE. The V gene end was trimmed by 0 bases and the J gene end by 3 bases; junction bases not matched to a gene: 3. The CDR3 length is 16 residues. The CDR3 DNA sequence: TGTGCCAGCAGCTTGGGACAGGGCGGCTATAATTCACCCCTCCACTTT. This gives the protein CASSLGQGGYNSPLHF. Full variable domain (remainder filled in from reference TRBV5-6 and TRBJ1-6): DAGVTQSPTHLIKTRGQQVTLRCSPKSGHDTVSWYQQALGQGPQFIFQYYEEEERQRGNFPDRFSGHQFPNYSSELNVNALLLGDSALYLCASSLGQGGYNSPLHFGNGTRLTVT.

The sample holds one count of this clone. V usage is TRBV10-3 and J usage is TRBJ2-1, with TRBD2 matching 8 bases. This CDR3 region has 19 residues. After removal of 10 bases from V and 7 bases from J, the junction contained 27 bases not matched to a gene. CDR1 and CDR2 from the germline V gene are ENHRY and SYGVKD. CDR3 nucleotides: TGTGCCAACCCTAAAACCCCCCACGGATCGAGCGGGAGCCCGAATGAGCAGTTCTTC. Encoded protein: CANPKTPHGSSGSPNEQFF.

The chain employs TRBV5-1 and TRBJ2-5, with 15 bases aligning to TRBD2. Trimming took 4 bases from V and 4 from J; bases not matched to a gene: 8. CDR3 length equals 17 residues. The V gene's germline CDR1 is SGHRS and CDR2 YFSETQ. CDR3 amino acids: CASSRTSGRAGGETQYF. The CDR3 nucleotides read TGCGCCAGCAGCCGGACTAGCGGGAGGGCGGGTGGAGAGACCCAGTACTTC.

V usage is TRBV5-4 and J usage is TRBJ1-1; 7 bases fit TRBD1. Unmatched junction bases numbered 5, after V lost 4 bases and J lost 8 bases. The CDR3 is 12 amino acids. Germline CDR1 and CDR2: SGHNT and YYREEE (reference sequence). The CDR3 nucleotides read TGTGCCAGCAGCCTTTGGGACAGCGAAGCTTTCTTT. Its translation is CASSLWDSEAFF.

The chain joins TRBV7-9 to TRBJ2-1, with a tentative D call TRBD2 (5 bases). CDR3 size: 12 residues. The germline gives CDR1 SEHNR, CDR2 FQNEAQ (reference sequence). V was shortened by 5 bases and J by 8 bases, with 10 bases between the two germline ends. CDR3 protein: CASSLDFYEQFF. As DNA, the CDR3 is TGTGCCAGCAGCCTGGACTTCTATGAGCAGTTCTTC.

This rearrangement joins TRBV6-6 to TRBJ2-7, with TRBD1 identical over 10 bases. The V gene end was trimmed by 2 bases and the J gene end by 4 bases; junction bases not matched to a gene: 2. The CDR3 is 14 residues long. Germline values: CDR1 MNHNY, CDR2 SVGAGI (reference sequence). The CDR3 protein is CASSYGTGEYEQYF. DNA of the CDR3: TGTGCCAGCAGTTACGGGACAGGGGAATACGAGCAGTACTTC.

The chain couples TRBV5-4 to TRBJ2-7, with 7 positions matching TRBD1. There are 15 residues in the CDR3. The J segment lost 5 bases and the V segment lost 2 bases, leaving 10 bases of the junction unmatched. Germline V gene lookup returns CDR1 SGHNT and CDR2 YYREEE (reference sequence). CDR3 region: CASSLPDRVSHEQYF. CDR3 sequence (DNA): TGTGCCAGCAGCTTACCTGACAGGGTTAGCCACGAGCAGTACTTC.

By share, this clone ranks as medium-sized. The chain is built from TRBV2 and TRBJ1-5; no definite D call. CDR1 SNHLY and CDR2 FYNNEI come from the germline V gene. V was trimmed by 4 bases and J by 9 bases, leaving 10 bases between them. The CDR3 has 12 amino acids. The CDR3 region is CASSGDQTPQHF. The CDR3 DNA reads as TGTGCCAGCAGTGGAGACCAAACGCCCCAGCATTTT. Together with reference TRBV2 and TRBJ1-5, the CDR3 gives the full variable domain: EPEVTQTPSHQVTQMGQEVILRCVPISNHLYFYWYRQILGQKVEFLVSFYNNEISEKSEIFDDQFSVERPDGSNFTLKIRSTKLEDSAMYFCASSGDQTPQHFGDGTRLSIL.

This rearrangement joins TRBV2 to TRBJ1-1; unclear D gene. Germline CDR1 SNHLY, CDR2 FYNNEI. Trimming left V 0 bases short and J 1 base short, with 3 bases between. The length of the CDR3 is 13 residues. The CDR3 sequence is CASSEAENTEAFF. In DNA, the CDR3 is TGTGCCAGCAGTGAAGCGGAGAACACTGAAGCTTTCTTT.

V gene TRBV7-8 combines with J gene TRBJ1-4, with 10 bases identical to TRBD1. The germline V gene encodes CDR1 SGHVS and CDR2 FQNEAQ. V gave up 5 bases and J gave up 0 bases; unmatched junction bases: 3. CDR3 length: 16 amino acids. The CDR3 sequence: CASSPGQGATNEKLFF. The CDR3 nucleotides are TGTGCCAGCAGCCCTGGACAGGGGGCAACTAATGAAAAACTGTTTTTT.

V is TRBV6-5 and J is TRBJ2-7; 8 nucleotides align to TRBD2. The CDR3 spans 14 residues. The trim removed 8 bases at V and 2 bases at J, leaving 8 bases unmatched. Per germline, CDR1 MNHEY and CDR2 SVGAGI. The CDR3 DNA reads as TGTGCCAGCGCGACTAGCGCTCTTCCCTACGAGCAGTACTTC. Protein sequence: CASATSALPYEQYF.